This T cell receptor (beta chain) was profiled in a study of OX40 agonist ivuxolimab in advanced cancers. Study details: Patients were treated with ivuxolimab, an agonistic anti-OX40 (CD134) antibody. General study points: Certain nonresponders additionally had low normalized T-cell clonal expansion. The study observed clonal expansion of CD4+ and CD8+ blood T cells by week 6 at 0.1 to 3.0 mg/kg.

Profiling relied on immunoSEQ multiplex PCR, and the TCRdb table lists in-frame clones only, not all of them. Among tens of thousands of clones listed, around 83% were seen once. With respect to this clone: Its antigen is unknown.

The material sequenced was CD4+ or CD8+ T cells sorted from blood, taken in a trial of the OX40 agonist ivuxolimab. The clonotype originates from an adult with an advanced solid tumor such as melanoma, head and neck, liver or kidney cancer.

CDR3 sequence reads: CASSLALTPVVVAEAFF. DNA for the CDR3: TGTGCCAGCAGCTTGGCCTTAACCCCAGTGGTGGTCGCTGAAGCTTTCTTT. This chain uses TRBV5-4 with TRBJ1-1, with no clear D. The V gene's germline CDR1 is SGHNT and CDR2 YYREEE (reference sequence). The CDR3 covers 17 residues. The V end was cut by 0 bases, the J end by 6 bases, with 21 bases between.